This is a list of T cell receptor beta chains from one sample in a study of blood T cell repertoires in COVID-19. Sequencing used immunoSEQ multiplex PCR; TCRdb keeps in-frame clones, though not all of them. The sample lists approximately 90,000 clones, 75% to 90% occurring once. Sequenced: peripheral blood. These receptors came from a man in his sixties with COVID-19, enrolled during active disease. The CDR3 runs from the conserved cysteine through the conserved F or W.

V gene,J gene,CDR3 protein
TRBV4-1,TRBJ2-5,CASSQDLAVPGSRETQYF
TRBV30,TRBJ1-5,CAWSRTGSNQPQHF
TRBV12-5,TRBJ1-2,CASVQQGVDYGYTF
TRBV11-3,TRBJ2-2,CASSPGTGNTGELFF
TRBV7-2,TRBJ2-5,CASSLAKGRGYQETQYF
TRBV12-5,TRBJ1-2,CASGLAGGYRGYTF
TRBV20-1,TRBJ1-6,CSARDRGPLHF
TRBV19,TRBJ2-5,CASSLAAEQETQYF
TRBV27,TRBJ1-1,CASSALGQGKNTEAFF
TRBV13,TRBJ2-7,CASSLGYRAYEQYF
TRBV30,TRBJ1-5,CAWSFPGQPQHF
TRBV2,TRBJ2-5,CASSFGSGFAETQYF
TRBV15,TRBJ2-6,CATSRFGGLGANVLTF
TRBV12-1,TRBJ2-7,CASSPEVQNGLNEQYF
TRBV6-4,TRBJ2-1,CASSVAPRDEQFF
TRBV10-3,TRBJ2-3,CAISDLGTSGSRTDTQYF
TRBV4-1,TRBJ2-5,CASSPGQGRGETQYF
TRBV6-5,TRBJ2-1,CASSYSWGGFNEQFF
TRBV3-1/TRBV3-2,TRBJ2-1,CASSDGTRNEQFF
TRBV25-1,TRBJ2-7,CASSPQGTYEQYF
TRBV12-5,TRBJ2-1,CASARSGRDEQFF
TRBV6-2/TRBV6-3,TRBJ2-5,CASSYSGTGEETQYF
TRBV27,TRBJ1-1,CASTSKTGLMNTEAFF
TRBV3-1/TRBV3-2,TRBJ1-6,CASSQESAAGSPLHF
TRBV5-1,TRBJ2-2,CASSGRTGLPNTGELFF
TRBV10-3,TRBJ2-2,CAISGASGPAVNTGELFF
TRBV28,TRBJ1-5,CASSFIGGPQGQPQHF
TRBV6-5,TRBJ2-1,CASTQLAAEGEQFF
TRBV7-9,TRBJ2-1,CASSFIPRTSGRYEQFF
TRBV5-4,TRBJ2-7,CASSLKQGSYEQYF
TRBV7-9,TRBJ1-4,CASGIQGSNEKLFF
TRBV7-3,TRBJ2-1,CASSLISGNEQFF
TRBV7-2,TRBJ2-3,CASSPHYLDTQYF
TRBV3-1/TRBV3-2,TRBJ1-3,CASSQGASGNTIYF
TRBV7-8,TRBJ1-2,CASSSTLDSYGYTF
TRBV30,TRBJ1-6,CAWSPLSSYNSPLHF
TRBV5-4,TRBJ2-3,CASSSSRTSMDTQYF
TRBV6-5,TRBJ1-2,CASSYDRDSVGYTF
TRBV4-1,TRBJ2-5,CASSPTPNRGTSGGDKTQYF
TRBV28,TRBJ2-2,CASHSGGGELFF
TRBV29-1,TRBJ1-5,CSVGGTGKEPQHF
TRBV28,TRBJ2-6,CASTNPRVSGANVLTF
TRBV5-1,TRBJ1-3,CASSKGQPSGNTIYF
TRBV7-8,TRBJ2-1,CASSLGLRGGAYNEQFF
TRBV4-1,TRBJ2-2,CASSRAEGTGELFF
TRBV13,TRBJ2-5,CASSRPTSGRAQGETQYF
TRBV6-2/TRBV6-3,TRBJ2-4,CASSYGLPGAKNIQYF
TRBV27,TRBJ1-2,CASSLDLRGYTF
TRBV7-9,TRBJ2-3,CASRRQGDTQYF